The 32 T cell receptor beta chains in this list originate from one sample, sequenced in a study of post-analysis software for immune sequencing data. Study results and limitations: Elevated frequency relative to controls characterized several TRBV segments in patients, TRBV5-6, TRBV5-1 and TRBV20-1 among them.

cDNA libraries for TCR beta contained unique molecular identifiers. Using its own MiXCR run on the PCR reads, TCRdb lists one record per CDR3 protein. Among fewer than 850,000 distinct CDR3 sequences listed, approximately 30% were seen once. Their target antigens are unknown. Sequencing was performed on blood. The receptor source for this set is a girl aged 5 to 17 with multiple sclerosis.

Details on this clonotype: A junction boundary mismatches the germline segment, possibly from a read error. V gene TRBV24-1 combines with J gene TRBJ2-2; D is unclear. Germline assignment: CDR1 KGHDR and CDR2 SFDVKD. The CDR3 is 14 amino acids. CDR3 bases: TGTGCCATCAGTGGATGGCAGACCACCGGGGAGCTGTTTTTT. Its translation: CAISGWQTTGELFF.

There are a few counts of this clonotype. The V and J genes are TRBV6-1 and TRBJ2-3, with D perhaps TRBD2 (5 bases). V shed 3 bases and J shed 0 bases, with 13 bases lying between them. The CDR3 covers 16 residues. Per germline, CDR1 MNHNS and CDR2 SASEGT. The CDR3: CASSDSGRASTDTQYF. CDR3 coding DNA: TGTGCCAGCAGTGACAGCGGACGCGCTAGCACAGATACGCAGTATTTT.

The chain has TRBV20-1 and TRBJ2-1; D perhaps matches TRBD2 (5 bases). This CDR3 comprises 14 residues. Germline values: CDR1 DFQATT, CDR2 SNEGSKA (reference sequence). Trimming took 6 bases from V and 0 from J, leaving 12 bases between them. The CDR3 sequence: CSALPRDSYNEQFF. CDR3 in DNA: TGCAGTGCGCTACCCCGGGACTCCTACAATGAGCAGTTCTTC.

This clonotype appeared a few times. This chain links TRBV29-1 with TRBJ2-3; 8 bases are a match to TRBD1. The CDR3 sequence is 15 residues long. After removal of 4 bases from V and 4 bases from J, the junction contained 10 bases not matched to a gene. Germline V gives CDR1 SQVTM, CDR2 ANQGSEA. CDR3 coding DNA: TGCAGCGTTGGATATGGACAGGGAAATTCAGATACGCAGTATTTT. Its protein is CSVGYGQGNSDTQYF.

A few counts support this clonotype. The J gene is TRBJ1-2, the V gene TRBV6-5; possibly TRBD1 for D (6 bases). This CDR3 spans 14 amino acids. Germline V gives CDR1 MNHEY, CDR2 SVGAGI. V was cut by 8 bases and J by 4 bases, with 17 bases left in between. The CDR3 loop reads CASVLPGHRYGYTF. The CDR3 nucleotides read TGTGCCAGCGTGCTACCGGGACACCGCTATGGCTACACCTTC.

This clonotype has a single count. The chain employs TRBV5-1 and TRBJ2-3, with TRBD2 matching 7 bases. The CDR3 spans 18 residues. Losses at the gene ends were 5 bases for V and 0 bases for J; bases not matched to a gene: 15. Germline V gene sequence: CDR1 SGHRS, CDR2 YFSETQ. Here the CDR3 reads CASSPGLLPGSSTDTQYF. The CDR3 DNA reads TGCGCCAGCAGTCCGGGACTACTTCCCGGGTCTAGCACAGATACGCAGTATTTT. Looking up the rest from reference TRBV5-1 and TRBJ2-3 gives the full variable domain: KAGVTQTPRYLIKTRGQQVTLSCSPISGHRSVSWYQQTPGQGLQFLFEYFSETQRNKGNFPGRFSGRQFSNSRSEMNVSTLELGDSALYLCASSPGLLPGSSTDTQYFGPGTRLTVL.

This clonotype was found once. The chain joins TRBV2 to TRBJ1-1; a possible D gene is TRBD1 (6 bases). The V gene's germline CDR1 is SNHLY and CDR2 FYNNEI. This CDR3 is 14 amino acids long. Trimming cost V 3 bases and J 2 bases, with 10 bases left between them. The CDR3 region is CASSDTGRNTEAFF. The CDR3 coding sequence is TGTGCCAGCAGTGATACAGGGAGAAACACTGAAGCTTTCTTT.

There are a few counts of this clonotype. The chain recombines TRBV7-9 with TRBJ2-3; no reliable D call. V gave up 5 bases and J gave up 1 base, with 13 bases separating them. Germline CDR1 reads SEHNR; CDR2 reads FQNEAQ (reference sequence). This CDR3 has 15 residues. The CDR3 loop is CASSTFDIRTDTQYF. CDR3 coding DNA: TGTGCCAGCAGCACCTTTGACATACGCACAGATACGCAGTATTTT.

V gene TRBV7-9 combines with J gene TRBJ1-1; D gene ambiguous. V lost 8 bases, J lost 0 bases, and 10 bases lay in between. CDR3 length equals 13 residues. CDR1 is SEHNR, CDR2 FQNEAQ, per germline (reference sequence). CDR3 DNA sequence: TGTGCCAGCGGAGAAAGGGTGAACACTGAAGCTTTCTTT. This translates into CASGERVNTEAFF.

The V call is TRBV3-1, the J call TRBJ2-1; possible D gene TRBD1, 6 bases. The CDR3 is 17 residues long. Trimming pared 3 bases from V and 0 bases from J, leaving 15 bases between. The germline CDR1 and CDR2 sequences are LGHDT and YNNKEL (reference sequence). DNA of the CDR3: TGTGCCAGCAGCCAGGCTCAGGGGTCCAGCTCCTACAATGAGCAGTTCTTC. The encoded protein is CASSQAQGSSSYNEQFF.

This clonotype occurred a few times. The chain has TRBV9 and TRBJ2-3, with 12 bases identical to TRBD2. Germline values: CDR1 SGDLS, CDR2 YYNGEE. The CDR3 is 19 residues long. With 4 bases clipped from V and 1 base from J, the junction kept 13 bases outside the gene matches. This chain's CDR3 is CASSLPNRTSGIGTDTQYF. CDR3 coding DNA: TGTGCCAGCAGCCTACCTAATCGGACTAGCGGGATAGGCACAGATACGCAGTATTTT.

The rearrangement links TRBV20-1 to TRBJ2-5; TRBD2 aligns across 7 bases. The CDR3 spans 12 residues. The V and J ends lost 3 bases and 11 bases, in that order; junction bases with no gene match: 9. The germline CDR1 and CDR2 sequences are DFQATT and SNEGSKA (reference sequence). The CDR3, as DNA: TGCAGTGCTAGCGGGAGGCGGGGTGAGCAGTACTTC. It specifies CSASGRRGEQYF.

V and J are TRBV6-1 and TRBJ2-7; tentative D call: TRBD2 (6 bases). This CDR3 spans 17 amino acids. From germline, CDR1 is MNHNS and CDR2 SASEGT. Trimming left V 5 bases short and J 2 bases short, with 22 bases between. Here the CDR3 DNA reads TGTGCCAGCAGTCGCGCCTCCGTCGGGCGGGACGCCTACGAGCAGTACTTC. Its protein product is CASSRASVGRDAYEQYF.

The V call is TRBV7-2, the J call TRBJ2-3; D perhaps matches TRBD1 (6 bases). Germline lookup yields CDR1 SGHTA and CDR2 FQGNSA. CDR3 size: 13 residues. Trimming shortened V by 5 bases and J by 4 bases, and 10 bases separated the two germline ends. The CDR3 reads CASSRQVADTQYF. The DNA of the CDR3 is TGTGCCAGCAGCCGACAGGTAGCAGATACGCAGTATTTT.

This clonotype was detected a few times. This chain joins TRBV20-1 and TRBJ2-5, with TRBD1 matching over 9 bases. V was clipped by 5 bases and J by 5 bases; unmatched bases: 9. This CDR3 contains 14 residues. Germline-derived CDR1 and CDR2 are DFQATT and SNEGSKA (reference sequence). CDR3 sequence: CSAEPDRGPETQYF. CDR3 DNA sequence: TGCAGTGCTGAACCGGACAGGGGACCGGAGACCCAGTACTTC.

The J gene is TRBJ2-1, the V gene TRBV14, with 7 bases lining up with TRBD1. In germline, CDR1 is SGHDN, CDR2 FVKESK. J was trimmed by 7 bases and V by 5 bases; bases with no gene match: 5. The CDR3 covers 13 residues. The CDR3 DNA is TGTGCCAGCAGCTACGTGGACAGGAATGAGCAGTTCTTC. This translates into CASSYVDRNEQFF.

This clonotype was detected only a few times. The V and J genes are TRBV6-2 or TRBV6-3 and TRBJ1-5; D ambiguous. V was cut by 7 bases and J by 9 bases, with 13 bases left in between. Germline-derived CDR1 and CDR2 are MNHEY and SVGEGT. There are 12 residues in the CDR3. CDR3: CASTDGIGPQHF. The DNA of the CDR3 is TGTGCCAGCACCGACGGGATCGGGCCCCAGCATTTT.

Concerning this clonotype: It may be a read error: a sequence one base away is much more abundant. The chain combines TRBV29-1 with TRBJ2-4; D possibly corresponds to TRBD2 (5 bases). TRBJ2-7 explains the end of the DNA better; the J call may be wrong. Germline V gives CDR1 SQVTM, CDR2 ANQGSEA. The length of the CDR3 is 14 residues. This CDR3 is CSVGGPPSPYEQYF. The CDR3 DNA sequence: TGCAGCGTTGGCGGGCCGCCGTCCCCCTACGAGCAGTACTTC.

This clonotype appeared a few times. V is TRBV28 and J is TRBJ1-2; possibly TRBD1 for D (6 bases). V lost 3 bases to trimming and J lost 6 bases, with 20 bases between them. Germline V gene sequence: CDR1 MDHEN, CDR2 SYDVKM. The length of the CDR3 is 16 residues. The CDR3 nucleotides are TGTGCCAGCAGTTTCCTTTATAAGGGGGGGATAGATGGCTACACCTTC. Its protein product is CASSFLYKGGIDGYTF.

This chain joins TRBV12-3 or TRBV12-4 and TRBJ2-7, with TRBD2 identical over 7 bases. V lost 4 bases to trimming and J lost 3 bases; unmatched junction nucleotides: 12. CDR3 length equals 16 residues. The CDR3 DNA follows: TGTGCCAGCAGTTCCGGACTAGAACTAGTGTACTACGAGCAGTACTTC. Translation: CASSSGLELVYYEQYF.

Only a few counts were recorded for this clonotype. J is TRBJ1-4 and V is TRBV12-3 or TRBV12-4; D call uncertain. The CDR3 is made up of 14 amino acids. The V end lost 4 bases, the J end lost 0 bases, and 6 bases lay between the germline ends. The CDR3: CASSSRTTNEKLFF. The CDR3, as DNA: TGTGCCAGCAGTTCCAGGACAACTAATGAAAAACTGTTTTTT.

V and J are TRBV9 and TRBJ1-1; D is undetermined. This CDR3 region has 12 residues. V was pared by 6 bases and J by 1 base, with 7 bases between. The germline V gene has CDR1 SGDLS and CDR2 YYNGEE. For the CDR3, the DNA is TGTGCCAGCACCGCGGCGAACACTGAAGCTTTCTTT. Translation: CASTAANTEAFF.

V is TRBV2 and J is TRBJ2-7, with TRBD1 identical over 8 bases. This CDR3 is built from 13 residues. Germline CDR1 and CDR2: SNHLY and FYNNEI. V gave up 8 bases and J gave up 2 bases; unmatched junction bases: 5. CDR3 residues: CASARGQTYEQYF. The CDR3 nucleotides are TGTGCCAGCGCCAGGGGGCAAACCTACGAGCAGTACTTC.

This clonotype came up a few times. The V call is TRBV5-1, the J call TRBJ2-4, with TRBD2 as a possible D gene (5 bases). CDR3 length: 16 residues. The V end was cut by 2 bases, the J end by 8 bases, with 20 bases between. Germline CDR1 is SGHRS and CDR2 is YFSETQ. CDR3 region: CASSFGPGGLRDIQYF. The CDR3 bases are TGCGCCAGCAGCTTTGGACCCGGAGGTTTAAGGGACATTCAGTACTTC.

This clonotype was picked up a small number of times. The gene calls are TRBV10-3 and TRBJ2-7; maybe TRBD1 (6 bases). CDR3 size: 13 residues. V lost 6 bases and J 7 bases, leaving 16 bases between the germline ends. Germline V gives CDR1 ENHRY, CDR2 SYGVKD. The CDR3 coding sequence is TGTGCCATCAGCCCCGGACAGTACAATGAGCAGTACTTC. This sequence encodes CAISPGQYNEQYF.

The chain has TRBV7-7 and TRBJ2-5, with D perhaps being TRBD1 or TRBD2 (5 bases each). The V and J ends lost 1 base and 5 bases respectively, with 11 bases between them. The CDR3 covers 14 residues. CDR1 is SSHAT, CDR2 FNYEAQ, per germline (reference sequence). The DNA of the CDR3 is TGTGCCAGCAGCTTAGAAGGGACGTGCGAGACCCAGTACTTC. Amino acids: CASSLEGTCETQYF.

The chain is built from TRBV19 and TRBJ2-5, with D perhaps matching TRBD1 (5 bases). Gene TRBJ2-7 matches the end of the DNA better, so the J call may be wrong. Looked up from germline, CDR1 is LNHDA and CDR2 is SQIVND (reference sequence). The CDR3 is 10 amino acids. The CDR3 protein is CAAGTYEQYF. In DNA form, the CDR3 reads TGTGCTGCAGGGACCTACGAGCAGTACTTC.

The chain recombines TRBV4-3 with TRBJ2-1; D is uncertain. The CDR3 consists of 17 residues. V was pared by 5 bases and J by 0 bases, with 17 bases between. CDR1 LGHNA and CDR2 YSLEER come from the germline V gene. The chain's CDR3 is CASSGQADLSSYNEQFF. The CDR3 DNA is TGCGCCAGCAGCGGGCAGGCGGACCTGAGCTCCTACAATGAGCAGTTCTTC.

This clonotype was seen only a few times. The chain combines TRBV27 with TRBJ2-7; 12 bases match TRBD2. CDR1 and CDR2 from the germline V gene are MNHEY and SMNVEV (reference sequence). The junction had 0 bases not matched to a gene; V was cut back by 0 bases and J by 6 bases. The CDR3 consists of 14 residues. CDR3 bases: TGTGCCAGCAGTTTATCGACTAGCGGGAGCGAGCAGTACTTC. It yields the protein CASSLSTSGSEQYF.

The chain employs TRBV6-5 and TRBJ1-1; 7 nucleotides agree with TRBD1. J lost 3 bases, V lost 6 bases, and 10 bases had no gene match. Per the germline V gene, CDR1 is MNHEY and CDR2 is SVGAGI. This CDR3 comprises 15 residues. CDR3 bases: TGTGCCAGCAGCGCGACAGGGATTTACGACACTGAAGCTTTCTTT. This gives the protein CASSATGIYDTEAFF.

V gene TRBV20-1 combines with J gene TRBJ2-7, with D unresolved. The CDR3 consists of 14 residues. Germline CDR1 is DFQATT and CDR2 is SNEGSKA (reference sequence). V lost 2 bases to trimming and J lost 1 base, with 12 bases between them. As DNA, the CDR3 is TGCAGTGCTAGATACGGCGGCGGTTCCTACGAGCAGTACTTC. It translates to CSARYGGGSYEQYF.

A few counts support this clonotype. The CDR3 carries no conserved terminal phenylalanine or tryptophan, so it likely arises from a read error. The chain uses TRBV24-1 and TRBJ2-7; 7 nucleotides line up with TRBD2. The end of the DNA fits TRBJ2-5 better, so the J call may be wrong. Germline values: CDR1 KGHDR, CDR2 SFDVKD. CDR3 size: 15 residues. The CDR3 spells CATSDLRQGGETQYC. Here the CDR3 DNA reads TGTGCCACCAGTGATTTGCGGCAGGGAGGGGAGACCCAGTACTGC.